Sequencing of this TCR beta chain was carried out in a study of cytomegalovirus exposure and HLA in healthy donors. Findings and limits, study-wide: Analyses of presence/absence relied on an assumption of roughly uniform sequencing depth across donors. TRBV6-2, TRBV6-3 and some other V segments were unresolvable in 87-base-pair reads.

This clone was detected only once. Its antigen remains unknown. CDR1 is SGHTA and CDR2 is FQGNSA in the germline V gene. The CDR3 has 13 amino acids. The ends were cut back, 5 bases at V and 9 bases at J, with 15 bases in the middle. Primers: 60 Vbeta forward and 13 Jbeta reverse. Sequenced by immunoSEQ multiplex PCR; TCRdb stores in-frame clones only, minus some. The table has roughly 260,000 clones, roughly 86% seen once. This clonotype was obtained from a woman between 40 and 55 years old in good health and CMV-seropositive. Material for sequencing was PBMCs. The chain couples TRBV7-2 to TRBJ2-3; D not certain. In DNA, the CDR3 is TGTGCCAGCAGCCCCTCCAGAGGTGGGACGCAGTATTTT. This sequence encodes CASSPSRGGTQYF.